This TCR beta chain is from a study of metastatic and nonmetastatic thyroid tumors (TCRdb year 2020). About the investigation overall: For patients with malignant and with benign thyroid disease, the researchers compared repertoires between peripheral blood samples and tumor or nodule tissue samples. Results the study describes overall, beyond this receptor: TCR beta diversity was reported as significantly higher in malignant tumors than in benign nodules, in both blood and tumor samples.

No patient had received any treatment before thyroid surgery. Using T-cell receptor beta sequencing, the study looked back at clinical samples from patients collected from about 2012 to 2018. The library was produced with PCR. These reads were obtained on an Illumina HiSeq 4000. High-throughput sequencing was used to profile the TCR beta-chain CDR3 region of each patient. In the source study's methods: The researchers built a classifier to tell apart papillary thyroid cancer patients with distant metastasis, based on CDR3 differences among clinicopathological groups. Repertoire diversity was assessed with the Shannon index, and tumor-blood repertoire similarity with the Morisita-Horn index. TCRdb reworked the public reads: Q25 trimming with fastp, MiXCR clone assembly, productive beta chains retained. These V and J calls are TCRdb output, not the study's own analysis. The sample table records some 32,000 clones; about 19% of these occur just once. The ten largest make up approximately 8.2% of the sample.

From cysteine to phenylalanine, the CDR3 is 16 amino acids long. CDR3 DNA is the only sequence kept; it has 48 bases, read in frame from the first base. CDR1 and CDR2 are read off the germline V gene as SGHRS and YFSETQ. V loses 0 bases at its end and J loses 2 bases; junction bases beyond the gene matches: 4. This clone was detected ten times or more. No antigen is known for it. Base qualities are not at hand, and no much larger clone is one base apart. This receptor was taken from a female donor with papillary thyroid cancer or a benign thyroid nodule (not recorded which). Some clones in this sample may be carry-over from other donors' samples. The sample consisted of blood. The chain joins TRBV5-1 to TRBJ2-2; 7 bases in the middle match TRBD1. The CDR3 sequence is CASSLGQGQNTGELFF. The sequenced DNA is TGCGCCAGCAGCTTGGGACAGGGCCAAAACACCGGGGAGCTGTTTTTT.